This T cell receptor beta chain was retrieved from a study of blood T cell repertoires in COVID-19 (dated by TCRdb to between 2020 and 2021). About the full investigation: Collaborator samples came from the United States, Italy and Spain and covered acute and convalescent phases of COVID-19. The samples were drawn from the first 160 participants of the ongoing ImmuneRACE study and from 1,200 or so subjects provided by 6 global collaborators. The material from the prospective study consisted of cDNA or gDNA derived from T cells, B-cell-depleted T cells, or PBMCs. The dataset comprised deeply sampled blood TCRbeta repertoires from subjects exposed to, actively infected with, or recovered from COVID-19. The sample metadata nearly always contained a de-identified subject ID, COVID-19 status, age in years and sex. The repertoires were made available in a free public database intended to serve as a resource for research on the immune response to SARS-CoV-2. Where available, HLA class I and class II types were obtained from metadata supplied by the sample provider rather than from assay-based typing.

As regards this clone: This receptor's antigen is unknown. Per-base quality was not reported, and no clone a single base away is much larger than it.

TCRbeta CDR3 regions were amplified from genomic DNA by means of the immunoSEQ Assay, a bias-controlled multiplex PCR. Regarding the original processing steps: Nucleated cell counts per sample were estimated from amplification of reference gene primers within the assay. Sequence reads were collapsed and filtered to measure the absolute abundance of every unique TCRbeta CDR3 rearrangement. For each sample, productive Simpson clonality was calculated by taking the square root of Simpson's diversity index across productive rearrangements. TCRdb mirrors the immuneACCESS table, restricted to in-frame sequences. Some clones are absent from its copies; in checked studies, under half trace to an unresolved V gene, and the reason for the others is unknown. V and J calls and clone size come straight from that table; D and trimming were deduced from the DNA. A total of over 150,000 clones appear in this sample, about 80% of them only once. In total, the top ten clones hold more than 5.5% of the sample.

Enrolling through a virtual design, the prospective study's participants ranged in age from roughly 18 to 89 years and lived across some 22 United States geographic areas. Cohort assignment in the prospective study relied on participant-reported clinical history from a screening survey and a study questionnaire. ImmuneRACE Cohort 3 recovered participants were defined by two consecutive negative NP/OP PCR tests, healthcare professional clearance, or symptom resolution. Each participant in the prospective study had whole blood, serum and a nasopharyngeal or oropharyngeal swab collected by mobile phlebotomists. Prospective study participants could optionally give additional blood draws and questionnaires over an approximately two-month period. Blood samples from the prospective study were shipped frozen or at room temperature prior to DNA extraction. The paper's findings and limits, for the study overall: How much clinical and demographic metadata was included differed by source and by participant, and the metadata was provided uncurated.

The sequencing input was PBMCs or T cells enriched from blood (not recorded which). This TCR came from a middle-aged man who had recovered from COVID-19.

The CDR3 has the sequence CASSPGLAGAADDEQFF. The sequenced DNA: TGTGCCAGCAGCCCAGGACTAGCGGGGGCCGCTGATGATGAGCAGTTCTTC. This chain joins TRBV13 to TRBJ2-1, and 13 bases in between align with TRBD2. CDR1 and CDR2, looked up from the germline V gene (reference sequence), are PRHDT and FYEKMQ. After removal of 5 bases from V and 8 bases from J, the junction retains 12 bases not matched to a gene. Including cysteine and phenylalanine, the CDR3 has 17 amino acids. The sequence is cut down to CDR3 DNA, 51 bases in frame from base 1.